This TCR beta chain was profiled in a study of cytomegalovirus exposure and HLA in healthy donors. The PCR employed 60 Vbeta primers together with 13 Jbeta primers. The table came from immunoSEQ multiplex PCR; TCRdb's copy has only in-frame clones and leaves some out. The data hold around 160,000 clones, with over 60% observed a single time. Germline loops: CDR1 KGHSH, CDR2 LQKENI. CDR3 size: 15 residues. The V and J ends lost 7 bases and 10 bases, in that order; junction bases with no gene match: 10. Source material: PBMCs. The clonotype was recovered from a middle-aged man in good health and CMV-seropositive. This chain uses TRBV18 with TRBJ2-1, with 13 bases identical to TRBD2. The CDR3 DNA reads TGTGCCAGCTTTACCGGGACTAGCGGGATAACGGAGCAGTTCTTC. It is translated as CASFTGTSGITEQFF. The whole variable domain, remainder taken from reference TRBV18 and TRBJ2-1, is NAGVMQNPRHLVRRRGQEARLRCSPMKGHSHVYWYRQLPEEGLKFMVYLQKENIIDESGMPKERFSAEFPKEGPSILRIQQVVRGDSAAYFCASFTGTSGITEQFFGPGTRLTVL.